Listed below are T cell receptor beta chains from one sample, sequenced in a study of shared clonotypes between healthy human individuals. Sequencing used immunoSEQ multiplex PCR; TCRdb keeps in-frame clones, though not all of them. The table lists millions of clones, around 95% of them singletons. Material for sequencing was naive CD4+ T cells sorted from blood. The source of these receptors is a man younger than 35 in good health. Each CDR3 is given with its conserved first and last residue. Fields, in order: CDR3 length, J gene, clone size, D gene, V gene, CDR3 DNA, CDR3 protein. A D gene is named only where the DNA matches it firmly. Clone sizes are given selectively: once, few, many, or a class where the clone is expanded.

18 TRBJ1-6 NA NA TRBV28 TGTGCCAGCTTCCGTGGCACCCTAGGGAGCTCCTATAATTCACCCCTCCACTTT CASFRGTLGSSYNSPLHF
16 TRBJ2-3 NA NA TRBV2 TGTGCCAGCACCCGCGGAGGGAAAACTAGCACAGATACGCAGTATTTT CASTRGGKTSTDTQYF
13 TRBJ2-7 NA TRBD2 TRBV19 TGTGCCAGTAGTGGGGGGGACCGATACGAGCAGTACTTC CASSGGDRYEQYF
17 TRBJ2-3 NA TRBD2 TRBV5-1 TGCGCCAGCAGCTTGGTAGCTAGCGGGAGGGCCGGAGATACGCAGTATTTT CASSLVASGRAGDTQYF
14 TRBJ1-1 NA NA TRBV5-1 TGCGCCAGCAGCTGGGGGACATCGAACACTGAAGCTTTCTTT CASSWGTSNTEAFF
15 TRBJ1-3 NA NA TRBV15 TGTGCCACCAGCAGAGATCACCGCTCTGGAAACACCATATATTTT CATSRDHRSGNTIYF
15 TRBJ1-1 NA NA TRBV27 TGTGCCAGCAGTTGGGGGGCCCCGGAAGGGACTGAAGCTTTCTTT CASSWGAPEGTEAFF
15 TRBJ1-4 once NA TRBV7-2 TGTGCCAGCAGCTTTAGGGGACGCCTTAATGAAAAACTGTTTTTT CASSFRGRLNEKLFF
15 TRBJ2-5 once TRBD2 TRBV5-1 TGCGCCAGCAGCCAAACGGGACTAGCGGGGGAGACCCAGTACTTC CASSQTGLAGETQYF
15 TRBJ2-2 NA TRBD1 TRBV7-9 TGTGCCAGCAGCCTCTGGGACAGGGCTACCGGGGAGCTGTTTTTT CASSLWDRATGELFF
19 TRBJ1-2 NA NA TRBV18 TGTGCCAGCTCACTGCTCCCGGTGGGAAGGGAAACCAATAACTATGGCTACACCTTC CASSLLPVGRETNNYGYTF
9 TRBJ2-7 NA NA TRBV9 TGTGCCCCGTTGTCCCCGCAGTACTTC CAPLSPQYF
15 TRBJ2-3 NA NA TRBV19 TGTGCCACCCTAAGCGGGGACAGACGTCGAGATACGCAGTATTTT CATLSGDRRRDTQYF
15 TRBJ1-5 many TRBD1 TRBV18 TGTGCCAGCTCCCGGACAGGGTTGAGCAATCAGCCCCAGCATTTT CASSRTGLSNQPQHF
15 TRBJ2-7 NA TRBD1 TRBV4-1 TGCGCCAGCAGCCCCGCCGGACAGGTCGTAGGCGAGCAGTACTTC CASSPAGQVVGEQYF
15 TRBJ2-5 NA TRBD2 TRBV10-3 TGTGCCATCAGTGAGTCCAGGACTAGTGCAGAGACCCAGTACTTC CAISESRTSAETQYF
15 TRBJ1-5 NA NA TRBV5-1 TGCGCCAGCAGCTTGGAAGGATTTAGCAATCAGCCCCAGCATTTT CASSLEGFSNQPQHF
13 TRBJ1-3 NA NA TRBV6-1 TGTGCCAGCAGGAGGGGATCTGGAAACACCATATATTTT CASRRGSGNTIYF
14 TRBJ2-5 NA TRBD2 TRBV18 TGTGCCAGCTCATTACTAGCGGAACAAGAGACCCAGTACTTC CASSLLAEQETQYF
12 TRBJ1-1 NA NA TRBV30 TGTACCTGGGTAAAAAGGGGTACTGAAGCTTTCTTT CTWVKRGTEAFF
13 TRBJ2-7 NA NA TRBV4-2 TGTGCCAGCAGCGACCTAAGCTCCTACGAGCAGTACTTC CASSDLSSYEQYF
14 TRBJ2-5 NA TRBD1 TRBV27 TGTGCCAGCAGTCCCGGGACAGGGAAAGAGACCCAGTACTTC CASSPGTGKETQYF
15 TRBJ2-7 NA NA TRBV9 TGTGCCAGCAGCGTAGAAACTAGGGGGACCTACGAGCAGTACTTC CASSVETRGTYEQYF
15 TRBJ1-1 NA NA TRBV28 TGTGCCAGCAGTCCAACAGGCCCTGGGAACACTGAAGCTTTCTTT CASSPTGPGNTEAFF
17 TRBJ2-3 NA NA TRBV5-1 TGCGCCAGCAGGTACGGAAACCAAGCCGCTAGCACAGATACGCAGTATTTT CASRYGNQAASTDTQYF
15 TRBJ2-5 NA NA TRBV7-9 TGTGCCAGCAGCTTAGATGCCTCGTACCAAGAGACCCAGTACTTC CASSLDASYQETQYF
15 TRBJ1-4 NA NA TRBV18 TGTGCCAGCTCACCTGGGGCGCCAGAGGGTGAAAAACTGTTTTTT CASSPGAPEGEKLFF
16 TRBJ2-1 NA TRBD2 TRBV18 TGTGCCAGCTCACCAGAAACGGGAGGGCCGGGTAATGAGCAGTTCTTC CASSPETGGPGNEQFF
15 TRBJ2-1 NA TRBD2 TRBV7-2 TGTGCCAGCAGCGGTAGCGGGAGGGCCTACAATGAGCAGTTCTTC CASSGSGRAYNEQFF
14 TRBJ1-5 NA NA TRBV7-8 TGTGCCAGCAGCAAAGATGGGGGACTTCAGCCCCAGCATTTT CASSKDGGLQPQHF
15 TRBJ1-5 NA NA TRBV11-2 TGTGCCAGCAGCTTAGTGGGCACGGTCAATCAGCCCCAGCATTTT CASSLVGTVNQPQHF
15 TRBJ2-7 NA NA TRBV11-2 TGTGCCAGCAGCCAACCCGGAGGGGGCGAGGACGAGCAGTACTTC CASSQPGGGEDEQYF
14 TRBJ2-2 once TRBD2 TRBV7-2 TGTGCCAGCAGCCCCCTAGCGGGAGTAGGGGAGCTGTTTTTT CASSPLAGVGELFF
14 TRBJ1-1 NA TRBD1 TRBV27 TGTGCCAGCAGTGACAGGGGTGGAGGCACTGAAGCTTTCTTT CASSDRGGGTEAFF
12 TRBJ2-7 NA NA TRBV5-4 TGTGCCAGCAGCTTGGCCTCCTACGAGCAGTACTTC CASSLASYEQYF
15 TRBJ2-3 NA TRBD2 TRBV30 TGTGCCTGGAGCCCACTAGCGGGAGTTTCGGATACGCAGTATTTT CAWSPLAGVSDTQYF
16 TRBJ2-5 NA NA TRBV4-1 TGCGCCAGCAGCCAAGGGTTAGATAGGCTACAAGAGACCCAGTACTTC CASSQGLDRLQETQYF
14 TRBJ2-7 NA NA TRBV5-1 TGCGCCAGCAGCTTGAGGCCAGGGGTAGACGAGCAGTACTTC CASSLRPGVDEQYF
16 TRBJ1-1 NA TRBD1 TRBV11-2 TGTGCCAGCAGCCCACTACAGGGGCTCAAGAACACTGAAGCTTTCTTT CASSPLQGLKNTEAFF
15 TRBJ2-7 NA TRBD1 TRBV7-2 TGTGCCAGCAGCGTTGACAGGGGGGAGACCTACGAGCAGTACTTC CASSVDRGETYEQYF
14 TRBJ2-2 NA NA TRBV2 TGTGCCAGCAGTGAGGTCTTCTACACCGGGGAGCTGTTTTTT CASSEVFYTGELFF
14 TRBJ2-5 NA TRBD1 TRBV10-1 TGCGCCAGCAGCCGGGACAGGGGGTACGAGACCCAGTACTTC CASSRDRGYETQYF
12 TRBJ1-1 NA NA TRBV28 TGTGCCAGCCGGGCAGGGTCTAATGAAGCTTTCTTT CASRAGSNEAFF
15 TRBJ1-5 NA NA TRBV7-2 TGTGCCAGCAGCTTGGTTGAGGGGTTTGGTCAGCCCCAGCATTTT CASSLVEGFGQPQHF
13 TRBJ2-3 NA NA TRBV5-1 TGCGCCAGCACAGAGGGGAACCCAGATACGCAGTATTTT CASTEGNPDTQYF
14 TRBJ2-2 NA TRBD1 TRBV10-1 TGCGCCAGCGGGACCGGGACAGGGGCCGGGGAGCTGTTTTTT CASGTGTGAGELFF
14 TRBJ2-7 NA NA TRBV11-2 TGTGCCAGCAGCTTAAGGCCCCTAGCCTACGAGCAGTACTTC CASSLRPLAYEQYF
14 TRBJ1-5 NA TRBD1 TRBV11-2 TGTGCCAGCAGCCCCGACAGGGGAGGCCAGCCCCAGCATTTT CASSPDRGGQPQHF
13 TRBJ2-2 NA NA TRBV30 TGTGCCTGGGACCCCGCGGTAGGCGGGGAGCTGTTTTTT CAWDPAVGGELFF
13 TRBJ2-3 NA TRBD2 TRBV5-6 TGTGCCAGCAGCGGACTAGCTCCAGATACGCAGTATTTT CASSGLAPDTQYF
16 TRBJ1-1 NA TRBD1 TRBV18 TGTGCCAGCTCACCAAGGGACAGGGGAGGTGGGACTGAAGCTTTCTTT CASSPRDRGGGTEAFF
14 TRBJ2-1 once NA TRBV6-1 TGTGCCAGCAGTCTAGAGGGCGGATACAATGAGCAGTTCTTC CASSLEGGYNEQFF
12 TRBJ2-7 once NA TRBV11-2 TGTGCCAGCAGCTTTAACAGGGACGAGCAGTACTTC CASSFNRDEQYF
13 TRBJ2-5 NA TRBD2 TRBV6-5 TGTGCCAGCAAGACTAGCGGGAGAGAGACCCAGTACTTC CASKTSGRETQYF